Presented here are 8 T cell receptor beta chains from one specimen sequenced in a study of CD8 T cells in ankylosing spondylitis. One entry per CDR3 protein results from TCRdb running MiXCR on the 5' RACE reads. Here the sample spans 330,000 or so distinct CDR3 sequences, 8% being singletons. General observations from the study: A TCR beta motif of under ten highly homologous variants seemed to mark ankylosing spondylitis blood.

What these receptors recognize is not known. Sequenced material: blood, either unsorted or a sorted T cell fraction (not recorded which). The receptors originated from a male donor with ankylosing spondylitis.

The chain links TRBV7-3 to TRBJ2-1; tentative D call: TRBD2 (7 bases). The V gene lost 1 base and the J gene lost 7 bases, with 11 bases spanning the gap. This CDR3 is built from 14 residues. CDR1 SGHTA and CDR2 FQGTGA come from the germline V gene. This CDR3 is CASSLNRGANEQFF. As DNA, the CDR3 is TGTGCCAGCAGCTTAAACCGGGGGGCGAATGAGCAGTTCTTC.

This clonotype was found a few times. V gene TRBV7-9 combines with J gene TRBJ1-1; D remains unclear. Looked up from germline, CDR1 is SEHNR and CDR2 is FQNEAQ (reference sequence). CDR3 length: 14 residues. Trimming cost V 1 base and J 2 bases, with 8 bases left between them. CDR3 residues: CASSLVVQNTEAFF. The CDR3 DNA reads TGTGCCAGCAGCTTAGTCGTTCAAAACACTGAAGCTTTCTTT.

The gene calls are TRBV7-2 and TRBJ2-3; 7 bases line up with TRBD2. The germline CDR1 and CDR2 sequences are SGHTA and FQGNSA. The CDR3 sequence is 17 residues long. V lost 0 bases to trimming and J lost 0 bases; unmatched junction nucleotides: 6. In DNA form, the CDR3 reads TGTGCCAGCAGCTTAGCACGGAAGCGGGGAAGCACAGATACGCAGTATTTT. It specifies CASSLARKRGSTDTQYF.

This clonotype was counted between two and nine times. V usage is TRBV4-1 and J usage is TRBJ1-5, with unresolved D. V was pared by 0 bases and J by 3 bases, with 15 bases between. The CDR3 is 17 amino acids. CDR1 MGHRA and CDR2 YSYEKL come from the germline V gene. DNA for the CDR3: TGCGCCAGCAGCCAAGATAAGGAGGTAGGCTTCAATCAGCCCCAGCATTTT. Encoded protein: CASSQDKEVGFNQPQHF.

This clonotype came up many times. The V gene is TRBV28, the J gene TRBJ2-3, with TRBD1 matching over 8 bases. Trimming at V came to 3 bases and at J to 5 bases, leaving 1 base not matched to a gene. Germline CDR1 MDHEN, CDR2 SYDVKM. This CDR3 has 13 residues. The CDR3, as DNA: TGTGCCAGCAGTTTCAGGGGGCAAGATACGCAGTATTTT. This encodes CASSFRGQDTQYF.

As to this clonotype: This may stem from a read error, because a much larger clone lies one nucleotide away. The chain carries TRBV25-1 and TRBJ2-1; D not certain. The germline V gene has CDR1 MGHDK and CDR2 SYGVNS. V was shortened by 6 bases and J by 0 bases, with 6 bases between the two germline ends. The CDR3 loop spans 13 amino acids. The CDR3 bases are TGTGCCAGCAGCATTAGCTCCTACAATGAGCAGTTCTTC. Residues: CASSISSYNEQFF.

The sample holds a few counts of this clonotype. V is TRBV29-1 and J is TRBJ2-2; the match to TRBD2 covers 8 bases. Germline values: CDR1 SQVTM, CDR2 ANQGSEA. V shed 5 bases, J shed 4 bases, and the junction held 6 bases outside the gene matches. The CDR3 consists of 14 residues. Here the CDR3 reads CSVCASGSTGELFF. The CDR3 DNA is TGCAGCGTTTGTGCTAGCGGGTCCACCGGGGAGCTGTTTTTT.

There are a few counts of this clonotype. V usage is TRBV12-3 or TRBV12-4 and J usage is TRBJ1-5; D is perhaps TRBD1 (5 bases). Trimming stripped 2 bases from V and 0 bases from J, with 11 bases between. This CDR3 has 16 amino acids. DNA for the CDR3: TGTGCCAGCAGTTTATCTCCAGGGTATAGCAATCAGCCCCAGCATTTT. Protein: CASSLSPGYSNQPQHF.